This TCR beta chain was captured by sequencing in a study of identical twins. Study observations and caveats: One should note that invariant MAIT and iNKT cells could partly confound zero-insertion analyses. Models predicted too little out-of-frame TCR alpha sharing in monozygotic twins.

The CDR3 covers 15 residues. The V gene's germline CDR1 is MDHEN and CDR2 SYDVKM. Through template switching, a universal primer site was introduced, and the cDNA contained unique molecular identifiers. TCRdb passed the 5' RACE reads through MiXCR, listing each CDR3 protein once. Among 500,000 to 650,000 distinct CDR3 sequences listed, about 22% were seen once. Comment on this clonotype: The antigen remains unidentified. One end of the junction does not line up with germline, which may come from a read error.

These data were also filed under a second study, of yellow fever vaccine responses in identical twins.

The sequence was obtained from a young woman in good health. The sample comprised CD4+ T cells sorted from blood. The V gene is TRBV28, the J gene TRBJ1-5; D not certain. This CDR3 is CARSLGYGLGQPQHF. In nucleotides, the CDR3 is TGTGCCAGAAGTTTAGGGTATGGACTTGGGCAGCCCCAGCATTTT.